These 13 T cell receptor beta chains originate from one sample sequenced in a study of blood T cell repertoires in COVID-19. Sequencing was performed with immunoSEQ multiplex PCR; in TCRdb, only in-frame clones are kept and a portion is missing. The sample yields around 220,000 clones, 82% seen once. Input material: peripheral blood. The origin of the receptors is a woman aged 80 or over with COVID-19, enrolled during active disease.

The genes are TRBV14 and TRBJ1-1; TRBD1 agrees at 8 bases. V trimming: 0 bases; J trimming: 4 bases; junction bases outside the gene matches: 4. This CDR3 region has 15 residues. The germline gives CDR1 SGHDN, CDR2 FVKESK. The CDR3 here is CASSQDLTGVTEAFF. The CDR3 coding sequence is TGTGCCAGCAGCCAAGATCTGACAGGGGTCACTGAAGCTTTCTTT.

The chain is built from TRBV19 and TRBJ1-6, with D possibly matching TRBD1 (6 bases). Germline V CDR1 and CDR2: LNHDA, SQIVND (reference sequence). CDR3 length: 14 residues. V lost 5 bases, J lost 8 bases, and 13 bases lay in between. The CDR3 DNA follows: TGTGCCAGTAGTTTACAGGGTCTCGATTCACCCCTCCACTTT. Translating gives CASSLQGLDSPLHF.

CDR3 amino acids: CASSLRPTYEQYF. The CDR3 DNA is TGTGCCAGCAGCTTGCGGCCAACCTACGAGCAGTACTTC. The rearrangement links TRBV7-2 to TRBJ2-7; D ambiguous. CDR3 length equals 13 residues. Deletions cut 3 bases from V and 2 bases from J, with 8 bases between. Per the germline V gene, CDR1 is SGHTA and CDR2 is FQGNSA.

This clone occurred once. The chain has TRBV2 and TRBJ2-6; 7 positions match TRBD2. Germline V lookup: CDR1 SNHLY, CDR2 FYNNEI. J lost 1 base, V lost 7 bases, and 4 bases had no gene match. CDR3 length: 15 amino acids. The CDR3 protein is CASIGGLSGANVLTF. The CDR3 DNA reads TGTGCCAGCATCGGGGGGTTGTCTGGGGCCAACGTCCTGACTTTC.

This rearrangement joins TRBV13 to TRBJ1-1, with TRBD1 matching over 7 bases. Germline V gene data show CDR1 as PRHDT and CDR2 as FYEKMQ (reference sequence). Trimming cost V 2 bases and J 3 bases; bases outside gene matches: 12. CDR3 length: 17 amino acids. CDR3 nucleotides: TGTGCCAGCAGCTTACTGGGACAGCAGGCTTTCGACACTGAAGCTTTCTTT. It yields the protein CASSLLGQQAFDTEAFF.

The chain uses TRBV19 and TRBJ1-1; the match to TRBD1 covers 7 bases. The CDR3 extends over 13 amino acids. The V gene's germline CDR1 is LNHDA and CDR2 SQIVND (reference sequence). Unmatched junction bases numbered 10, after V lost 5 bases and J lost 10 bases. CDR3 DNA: TGTGCCAGTAGTCCGCGGGGACAGTTGGGAGCTTTCTTT. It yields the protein CASSPRGQLGAFF.

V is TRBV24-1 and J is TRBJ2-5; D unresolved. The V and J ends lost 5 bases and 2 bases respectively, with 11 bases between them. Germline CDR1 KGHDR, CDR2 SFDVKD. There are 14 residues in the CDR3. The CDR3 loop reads CATSVGGTQETQYF. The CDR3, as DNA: TGTGCCACCAGTGTTGGCGGAACTCAAGAGACCCAGTACTTC.

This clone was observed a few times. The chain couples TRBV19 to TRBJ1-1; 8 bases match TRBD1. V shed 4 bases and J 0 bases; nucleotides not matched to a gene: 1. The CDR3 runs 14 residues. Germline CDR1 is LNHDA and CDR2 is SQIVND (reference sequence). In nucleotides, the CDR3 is TGTGCCAGTAGTAGGGGACAGGTGAACACTGAAGCTTTCTTT. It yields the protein CASSRGQVNTEAFF.

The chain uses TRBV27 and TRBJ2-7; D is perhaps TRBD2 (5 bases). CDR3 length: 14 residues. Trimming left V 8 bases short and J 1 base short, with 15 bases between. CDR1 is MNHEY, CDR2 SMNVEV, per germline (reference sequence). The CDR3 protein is CASALSGKSYEQYF. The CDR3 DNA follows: TGTGCCAGCGCCCTGTCCGGGAAATCCTACGAGCAGTACTTC.

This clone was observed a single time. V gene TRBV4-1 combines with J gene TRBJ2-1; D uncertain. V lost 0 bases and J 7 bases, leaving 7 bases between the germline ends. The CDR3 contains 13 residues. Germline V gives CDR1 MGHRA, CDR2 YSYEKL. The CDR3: CASSQEYWNEQFF. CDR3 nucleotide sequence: TGCGCCAGCAGCCAAGAGTACTGGAATGAGCAGTTCTTC.

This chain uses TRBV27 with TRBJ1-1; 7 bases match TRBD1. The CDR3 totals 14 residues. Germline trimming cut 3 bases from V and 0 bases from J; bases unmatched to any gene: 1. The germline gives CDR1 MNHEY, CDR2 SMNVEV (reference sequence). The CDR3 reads CASSFGQVNTEAFF. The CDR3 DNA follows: TGTGCCAGCAGTTTCGGACAGGTGAACACTGAAGCTTTCTTT.

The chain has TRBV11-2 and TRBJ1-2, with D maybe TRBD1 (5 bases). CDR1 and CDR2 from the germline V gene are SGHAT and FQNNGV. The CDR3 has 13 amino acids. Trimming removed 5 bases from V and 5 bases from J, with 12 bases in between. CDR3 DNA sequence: TGTGCCAGCAGCGCCAAGTCAGGGTATGGCTACACCTTC. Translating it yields CASSAKSGYGYTF.

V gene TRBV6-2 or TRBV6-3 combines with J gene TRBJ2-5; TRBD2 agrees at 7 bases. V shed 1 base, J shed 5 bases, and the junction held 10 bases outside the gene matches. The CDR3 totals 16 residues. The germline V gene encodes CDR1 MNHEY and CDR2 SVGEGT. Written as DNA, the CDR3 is TGTGCCAGCAGTTACTTCGGGGCTAGCGGCAAGGAGACCCAGTACTTC. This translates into CASSYFGASGKETQYF.